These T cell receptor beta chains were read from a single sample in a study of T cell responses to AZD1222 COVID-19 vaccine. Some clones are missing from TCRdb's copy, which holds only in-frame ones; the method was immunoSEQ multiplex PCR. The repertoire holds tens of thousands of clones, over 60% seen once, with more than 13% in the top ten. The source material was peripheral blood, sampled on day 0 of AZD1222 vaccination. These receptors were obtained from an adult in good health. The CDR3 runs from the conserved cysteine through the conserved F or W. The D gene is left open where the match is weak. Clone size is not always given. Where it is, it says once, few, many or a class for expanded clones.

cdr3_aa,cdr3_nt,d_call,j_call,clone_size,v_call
CASSLTPGNPYEQYF,TGCGCCAGCAGCTTGACCCCAGGGAATCCCTACGAGCAGTACTTC,-,TRBJ2-7,-,TRBV5-1
CATSRVTLGTYEQYF,TGTGCCACCAGCAGAGTTACATTGGGAACCTACGAGCAGTACTTC,-,TRBJ2-7,-,TRBV15
CASSALEGSQETQYF,TGTGCCAGCAGCGCGCTAGAGGGGAGCCAAGAGACCCAGTACTTC,-,TRBJ2-5,-,TRBV14
CASSGQPEETQYF,TGCGCCAGCAGTGGACAGCCGGAAGAGACCCAGTACTTC,-,TRBJ2-5,-,TRBV10-1
CASSVGSWGSSNQPQHF,TGTGCCAGCAGCGTAGGTAGCTGGGGATCGAGCAATCAGCCCCAGCATTTT,-,TRBJ1-5,once,TRBV9
CASRRDARDSPLHF,TGCGCCAGCAGACGGGACGCAAGGGATTCACCCCTCCACTTT,-,TRBJ1-6,few,TRBV5-1
CASSPARGDGTQYF,TGCGCCAGCAGCCCGGCGAGAGGGGACGGGACCCAGTACTTC,-,TRBJ2-5,-,TRBV10-1
CASSIVNPGPTDTQYF,TGTGCCAGTAGTATCGTTAATCCGGGACCCACAGATACGCAGTATTTT,-,TRBJ2-3,-,TRBV19
CASMGAGVAEAFF,TGTGCCAGTATGGGGGCGGGGGTAGCTGAAGCTTTCTTT,-,TRBJ1-1,-,TRBV19
CASSLSRTGNTIYF,TGTGCCAGCAGCTTATCCAGAACTGGAAACACCATATATTTT,-,TRBJ1-3,-,TRBV11-1
CASSYEGDRGYDQPQHF,TGTGCCAGCAGTTACGAGGGGGACAGGGGATACGATCAGCCCCAGCATTTT,TRBD1,TRBJ1-5,-,TRBV6-2/TRBV6-3
CASSARVYQGTEAFF,TGTGCCAGCAGCGCACGGGTCTATCAGGGGACTGAAGCTTTCTTT,-,TRBJ1-1,-,TRBV11-1
CASSPGAGGRNEQFF,TGTGCCAGCAGCCCCGGGGCAGGGGGCCGAAATGAGCAGTTCTTC,TRBD1,TRBJ2-1,-,TRBV7-2
CASSRASRGNGYTF,TGTGCCAGTAGTAGGGCCTCGCGGGGGAATGGCTACACCTTC,-,TRBJ1-2,-,TRBV19
CASSEEPGELFF,TGTGCCAGCAGCGAGGAGCCCGGGGAGCTGTTTTTT,-,TRBJ2-2,once,TRBV9
CASSQDGQGAYEQYF,TGCGCCAGCAGCCAAGACGGACAGGGTGCGTACGAGCAGTACTTC,TRBD1,TRBJ2-7,-,TRBV4-1
CSVGVGVVGRGGSGYTF,TGCAGCGTTGGAGTAGGTGTTGTGGGCAGGGGAGGGTCAGGCTACACCTTC,-,TRBJ1-2,-,TRBV29-1
CASSDPTGAGFMNTEAFF,TGTGCCAGCAGTGACCCGACGGGTGCAGGGTTCATGAACACTGAAGCTTTCTTT,-,TRBJ1-1,-,TRBV6-1
CASSVGPARANEQFF,TGTGCCAGCAGCGTAGGCCCAGCGAGGGCAAATGAGCAGTTCTTC,-,TRBJ2-1,-,TRBV9
CASSLDFGDEQFF,TGTGCCAGCAGCTTAGACTTTGGGGATGAGCAGTTCTTC,-,TRBJ2-1,-,TRBV11-3
CSVRAFTTDTQYF,TGCAGCGTTCGGGCCTTCACAACAGATACGCAGTATTTT,-,TRBJ2-3,once,TRBV29-1
CASSQERTELSNTGELFF,TGTGCCAGCAGCCAAGAACGAACAGAACTCTCGAACACCGGGGAGCTGTTTTTT,-,TRBJ2-2,-,TRBV14
CASTPRRTGVNEQFF,TGTGCCAGCACCCCCCGCCGGACAGGGGTCAATGAGCAGTTCTTC,TRBD1,TRBJ2-1,-,TRBV27
CASSPHEATDTQYF,TGTGCCAGCTCACCACATGAAGCCACAGATACGCAGTATTTT,-,TRBJ2-3,-,TRBV18
CASSFGGLAGSGELFF,TGTGCCAGCAGCTTTGGGGGACTAGCGGGTTCCGGGGAGCTGTTTTTT,TRBD2,TRBJ2-2,once,TRBV7-7
CASSLGPRRDYTF,TGTGCCAGCAGCTTAGGACCTAGGAGGGACTACACCTTC,-,TRBJ1-2,-,TRBV7-6
CASSLAGQPQHF,TGTGCCAGCAGTTTAGCGGGTCAGCCCCAGCATTTT,-,TRBJ1-5,-,TRBV27
CASSAEGTAYGYTF,TGTGCCAGCAGCGCCGAAGGAACGGCGTATGGCTACACCTTC,-,TRBJ1-2,once,TRBV9
CAIRGENTEAFF,TGTGCCATCAGAGGGGAGAACACTGAAGCTTTCTTT,-,TRBJ1-1,-,TRBV10-3
CASSHDGSTLSYEQYF,TGTGCCAGCAGTCACGACGGGTCTACACTCTCCTACGAGCAGTACTTC,-,TRBJ2-7,-,TRBV27
CASSAGTSFYQETQYF,TGTGCCAGCAGTGCGGGTACATCATTTTACCAAGAGACCCAGTACTTC,-,TRBJ2-5,once,TRBV27
CAISEGGWTGELFF,TGTGCCATCAGTGAGGGTGGGTGGACCGGGGAGCTGTTTTTT,-,TRBJ2-2,-,TRBV10-3
CASTSIRIYEQYF,TGTGCCAGCACCTCAATCCGAATCTACGAGCAGTACTTC,-,TRBJ2-7,-,TRBV28
CASSVGYGYTF,TGTGCCAGCAGCGTAGGCTATGGCTACACCTTC,-,TRBJ1-2,once,TRBV9
CASSQDPLTGEHQPQHF,TGCGCCAGCAGCCAAGATCCCTTAACAGGGGAGCACCAGCCCCAGCATTTT,TRBD1,TRBJ1-5,-,TRBV4-3
CASSFTEVDTQYF,TGTGCCAGCAGCTTTACAGAGGTGGATACGCAGTATTTT,-,TRBJ2-3,-,TRBV11-2
CASSPLAGGYNEQFF,TGTGCCAGCAGCCCCTTAGCGGGAGGGTACAATGAGCAGTTCTTC,TRBD2,TRBJ2-1,-,TRBV7-8
CASSHNAGTGGGGQDYTF,TGTGCCAGCAGCCACAACGCCGGGACAGGGGGCGGTGGGCAAGACTACACCTTC,TRBD1,TRBJ1-2,-,TRBV4-2
CASSQSFATQGVYEQYF,TGTGCCAGCAGCCAATCCTTCGCGACGCAGGGGGTTTACGAGCAGTACTTC,TRBD1,TRBJ2-7,-,TRBV3-1/TRBV3-2
CASSTRDSYEQYF,TGTGCCAGCAGTACCCGGGACAGCTACGAGCAGTACTTC,TRBD1,TRBJ2-7,-,TRBV27
CASTDPGTGHYEQYF,TGTGCCAGCACCGATCCCGGGACGGGTCACTACGAGCAGTACTTC,-,TRBJ2-7,-,TRBV6-6
CASSLQEGFNEQFF,TGTGCCAGCAGTTTGCAGGAGGGATTCAATGAGCAGTTCTTC,-,TRBJ2-1,-,TRBV27
CASSLSGPLGPYEQYF,TGTGCCAGCAGTTTATCCGGGCCTCTCGGCCCCTACGAGCAGTACTTC,-,TRBJ2-7,-,TRBV28
CASSQGTQAFF,TGTGCCAGCAGCCAAGGGACCCAAGCTTTCTTT,-,TRBJ1-1,-,TRBV14
CASSPDRGFSGELFF,TGTGCCAGCAGCCCGGACAGGGGTTTCTCCGGGGAGCTGTTTTTT,TRBD1,TRBJ2-2,-,TRBV11-2
CAKGETATNEKLFF,TGTGCCAAAGGAGAGACTGCAACTAATGAAAAACTGTTTTTT,-,TRBJ1-4,-,TRBV2
CASSLPASGGFLNTQYF,TGTGCCAGCAGCTTGCCGGCTAGCGGGGGGTTCTTGAATACGCAGTATTTT,TRBD2,TRBJ2-3,-,TRBV5-4
CASHRGPGETQYF,TGTGCCAGCCACAGGGGGCCTGGGGAGACCCAGTACTTC,TRBD1,TRBJ2-5,-,TRBV2
CASSPRLAEPDTQYF,TGTGCCAGCAGTCCACGACTAGCGGAACCAGATACGCAGTATTTT,TRBD2,TRBJ2-3,-,TRBV27
CATRAKGERGEQYF,TGTGCCACCAGGGCCAAGGGGGAGCGCGGCGAGCAGTACTTC,-,TRBJ2-7,-,TRBV6-6
CSVEDQLNTEAFF,TGCAGCGTTGAAGATCAGCTTAACACTGAAGCTTTCTTT,-,TRBJ1-1,-,TRBV29-1
CASRRQGDQPQHF,TGTGCCAGCAGGCGACAGGGGGATCAGCCCCAGCATTTT,TRBD1,TRBJ1-5,-,TRBV6-5
CASSPRNTIYF,TGTGCCAGCAGCCCCAGGAACACCATATATTTT,-,TRBJ1-3,-,TRBV5-8
CASSIQKQGSRGNQPQHF,TGTGCCAGTAGTATTCAAAAACAGGGTAGTAGGGGCAATCAGCCCCAGCATTTT,-,TRBJ1-5,-,TRBV19
CASSLTLTRPTSSYNEQFF,TGTGCCAGCAGCTTAACCCTGACGCGTCCCACGAGCTCCTACAATGAGCAGTTCTTC,-,TRBJ2-1,-,TRBV7-2
CASSPGQGNEQYF,TGTGCCAGCAGCCCGGGACAGGGGAACGAGCAGTACTTC,TRBD1,TRBJ2-7,-,TRBV16
CASTRMNTEAFF,TGTGCCAGCACCCGAATGAACACTGAAGCTTTCTTT,-,TRBJ1-1,-,TRBV7-2
CASSLAPTGWDEQFF,TGTGCCAGCAGTTTGGCCCCGACAGGGTGGGATGAGCAGTTCTTC,TRBD1,TRBJ2-1,-,TRBV6-2/TRBV6-3
CATSDDGTEEYYEQYF,TGTGCCACCAGTGATGACGGGACAGAAGAGTACTACGAGCAGTACTTC,TRBD1,TRBJ2-7,-,TRBV24-1